These 8 T cell receptor beta chains originate from one sample sequenced in a study of long-term antiretroviral therapy in people with HIV. Sequencing relied on immunoSEQ assay v3.0, run at survey level. TCRdb's table, derived via immunoSEQ multiplex PCR, lists solely in-frame clones and lacks some. Here the sample spans 20,000 to 25,000 clones, over 75% being singletons. The specimen was unsorted PBMCs, collected approximately 2.5 years after starting antiretroviral therapy. All receptors come from a woman aged 50 to 60 with HIV.

This clone appeared a single time. V is TRBV13 and J is TRBJ2-5, with TRBD1 matching 7 bases. The CDR3 is 14 residues long. CDR1 PRHDT and CDR2 FYEKMQ come from the germline V gene (reference sequence). V trimming: 2 bases; J trimming: 5 bases; junction bases outside the gene matches: 5. The CDR3 region is CASSLRQGGETQYF. The CDR3 DNA reads TGTGCCAGCAGCTTAAGACAGGGCGGGGAGACCCAGTACTTC.

The genes are TRBV19 and TRBJ2-1, with a possible D match to TRBD2 (5 bases). With 3 bases removed from V and 4 bases from J, the gap between germline ends came to 13 bases. Germline assignment: CDR1 LNHDA and CDR2 SQIVND (reference sequence). This CDR3 is built from 15 residues. CDR3 amino acids: CASSILAEDYNEQFF. The CDR3 DNA reads TGTGCCAGTAGTATCCTAGCAGAAGATTACAATGAGCAGTTCTTC.

This sequence joins TRBV5-5 and TRBJ2-3, with D unclear. V was pared by 0 bases and J by 2 bases, with 1 base between. Germline V CDR1 and CDR2: SGHKS, YYEKEE (reference sequence). CDR3 length equals 12 residues. As DNA, the CDR3 is TGTGCCAGCAGCTTGGCCACAGATACGCAGTATTTT. It specifies CASSLATDTQYF.

V gene TRBV29-1 combines with J gene TRBJ2-3; D remains unclear. From germline, CDR1 is SQVTM and CDR2 ANQGSEA. The CDR3 runs to 11 residues. V was clipped by 5 bases and J by 9 bases, with 12 bases between them. CDR3 sequence (DNA): TGCAGCGTTACACCGGGTTTCACGCAGTATTTT. It specifies CSVTPGFTQYF.

The rearrangement links TRBV5-1 to TRBJ2-3; D is ambiguous. V lost 4 bases, J lost 2 bases, and 11 bases lay in between. Germline assignment: CDR1 SGHRS and CDR2 YFSETQ. CDR3 length equals 14 residues. This CDR3 reads CASSPSDATDTQYF. For the CDR3, the DNA is TGCGCCAGCAGCCCCTCGGACGCCACAGATACGCAGTATTTT.

The gene calls are TRBV27 and TRBJ2-1; D is perhaps TRBD2 (6 bases). Germline values: CDR1 MNHEY, CDR2 SMNVEV (reference sequence). This CDR3 has 13 residues. The V gene lost 6 bases and the J gene lost 2 bases, with 8 bases spanning the gap. CDR3 in DNA: TGTGCCAGCAGCGCGGGGCCCTACAATGAGCAGTTCTTC. This codes for CASSAGPYNEQFF.

The rearrangement joins TRBV7-6 to TRBJ1-2, with 9 bases lining up with TRBD1. The CDR3 is 16 amino acids. Germline CDR1 and CDR2: SGHVS and FNYEAQ. The V segment lost 1 base and the J segment 5 bases; nucleotides outside the gene matches: 8. CDR3 bases: TGTGCCAGCAGCTTAGTTGGGGGGACAGGGCTTTATGGCTACACCTTC. As protein: CASSLVGGTGLYGYTF. The whole variable domain, remainder taken from reference TRBV7-6 and TRBJ1-2, is GAGVSQSPRYKVTKRGQDVALRCDPISGHVSLYWYRQALGQGPEFLTYFNYEAQQDKSGLPNDRFSAERPEGSISTLTIQRTEQRDSAMYRCASSLVGGTGLYGYTFGSGTRLTVV.

The chain couples TRBV7-2 to TRBJ2-5; the match to TRBD1 covers 7 bases. The V gene's germline CDR1 is SGHTA and CDR2 FQGNSA. The CDR3 contains 14 residues. The junction had 6 bases not matched to a gene; V was cut back by 3 bases and J by 5 bases. CDR3 DNA sequence: TGTGCCAGCAGCTTCCACAGGGGCGGGGAGACCCAGTACTTC. This sequence encodes CASSFHRGGETQYF.